Listed here are 21 T cell receptor beta chains from one sample, sequenced in a study of CXCR3-negative and CXCR3-positive naive CD8 T cells. Each TRB cDNA library was prepared by 5' RACE (with UMI labels). TCRdb reanalyzed the 5' RACE reads and collapses them to one entry per CDR3 protein, without DNA. Listed are tens of thousands of distinct CDR3 sequences; approximately 10% falls within the top ten. Sequencing was performed on memory CD8+ T cells from blood. Receptor source: a human donor in good health. Some clones in this sample may be carry-over from other donors' samples.

J is TRBJ1-2 and V is TRBV4-3; TCRdb gives TRBD1 as the D gene, but with no DNA this cannot be confirmed. Germline CDR1 reads LGHNA; CDR2 reads YSLEER. The CDR3 has 15 amino acids. The CDR3: CASSQDEGAGRGYTF.

The chain uses TRBV15 and TRBJ2-7. The V gene's germline CDR1 is LNHNV and CDR2 YYDKDF (reference sequence). This CDR3 spans 13 amino acids. The CDR3 protein is CATRDRSTYEQYF.

The chain employs TRBV4-3 and TRBJ2-7. CDR1 and CDR2 (germline): LGHNA, YSLEER. This CDR3 is built from 13 residues. The chain's CDR3 is CASSQTVSYEQYF.

The chain combines TRBV6-2 or TRBV6-3 with TRBJ2-7. Germline CDR1 and CDR2: MNHEY and SVGEGT. The CDR3 contains 13 residues. This CDR3 is CASSSVGADEQYF.

The chain joins TRBV12-3 or TRBV12-4 to TRBJ2-1; TCRdb selects TRBD2, and the lack of DNA leaves this call unchecked. The CDR3 sequence is 15 residues long. The CDR3 sequence is CASSSRLAGGYEQFF.

The V call is TRBV6-1, the J call TRBJ2-7; the TRBD1 assignment by TCRdb is unverifiable without DNA. Germline values: CDR1 MNHNS, CDR2 SASEGT. The CDR3 spans 15 residues. This chain's CDR3 is CASSEDPGASYEQYF.

The chain uses TRBV7-9 and TRBJ2-7; the D call of TRBD1 rests on TCRdb alone, since no DNA is present to check it. The CDR3 sequence is 16 residues long. The germline CDR1 and CDR2 sequences are SEHNR and FQNEAQ (reference sequence). The CDR3 loop reads CASSLAASGGSYEQYF.

V and J are TRBV18 and TRBJ2-7; TCRdb's D call of TRBD1 is untestable without DNA. This CDR3 has 14 amino acids. The germline V gene has CDR1 KGHSH and CDR2 LQKENI. This CDR3 reads CASSPLDRLYEQYF.

The chain joins TRBV29-1 to TRBJ2-7. The CDR3 has 16 residues. In germline, CDR1 is SQVTM, CDR2 ANQGSEA. CDR3 residues: CSVEVSSQVNSYEQYF.

J is TRBJ2-1 and V is TRBV28; as DNA is missing, the TRBD2 call by TCRdb cannot be tested. CDR3 length: 12 residues. The germline gives CDR1 MDHEN, CDR2 SYDVKM. Here the CDR3 reads CASSFRGFEQFF.

J is TRBJ2-7 and V is TRBV7-2. This CDR3 contains 17 residues. The germline CDR1 and CDR2 sequences are SGHTA and FQGNSA. The CDR3 spells CASSAASGSWDSYEQYF.

The V call is TRBV29-1, the J call TRBJ1-2; the TCRdb D gene call, TRBD1, has no DNA to confirm it. CDR1 and CDR2 (germline): SQVTM, ANQGSEA. CDR3 size: 13 residues. This CDR3 reads CSVVDRSWYGYTF.

This chain joins TRBV7-3 and TRBJ1-1; TCRdb's D gene call, TRBD1, goes unchecked for lack of DNA. The CDR3 loop spans 16 amino acids. The germline V gene has CDR1 SGHTA and CDR2 FQGTGA. CDR3 sequence reads: CASATGAIGANTEAFF.

The chain recombines TRBV6-2 or TRBV6-3 with TRBJ1-2; with no DNA, the TCRdb D assignment of TRBD1 cannot be verified. Germline V gives CDR1 MNHEY, CDR2 SVGEGT. The CDR3 totals 16 residues. The CDR3 here is CASSSVDRADFYGYTF.

J is TRBJ1-2 and V is TRBV12-3 or TRBV12-4. The CDR3 is 15 amino acids. This chain's CDR3 is CASSFVRPHNYGYTF.

This chain joins TRBV7-6 and TRBJ2-1. The CDR3 loop spans 13 amino acids. Germline-derived CDR1 and CDR2 are SGHVS and FNYEAQ. CDR3: CASSLQGSIEQFF.

The chain has TRBV14 and TRBJ2-1; absent DNA, TCRdb's TRBD2 call cannot be checked. The germline CDR1 and CDR2 sequences are SGHDN and FVKESK. The CDR3 sequence is 16 residues long. The CDR3 loop is CASSQSGLGPPSGQFF. Combining the CDR3 with reference TRBV14 and TRBJ2-1 gives the whole variable domain EAGVTQFPSHSVIEKGQTVTLRCDPISGHDNLYWYRRVMGKEIKFLLHFVKESKQDESGMPNNRFLAERTGGTYSTLKVQPAELEDSGVYFCASSQSGLGPPSGQFFGPGTRLTVL.

The CDR3 loop is CASSEAGTFDTAQYF. This chain uses TRBV25-1 with TRBJ2-5; TCRdb calls TRBD1, which cannot be checked without DNA. Per the germline V gene, CDR1 is MGHDK and CDR2 is SYGVNS. The CDR3 covers 15 residues.

V gene TRBV29-1 combines with J gene TRBJ2-3. This CDR3 spans 13 amino acids. Germline CDR1 reads SQVTM; CDR2 reads ANQGSEA. The CDR3 sequence: CSVALPLGDTQYF.

The CDR3 sequence: CSVRGGAYEQYF. The chain uses TRBV29-1 and TRBJ2-7; TCRdb's D call of TRBD2 is untestable without DNA. This CDR3 spans 12 amino acids. Germline assignment: CDR1 SQVTM and CDR2 ANQGSEA.

The chain joins TRBV28 to TRBJ1-1. The CDR3 is 16 residues long. The V gene's germline CDR1 is MDHEN and CDR2 SYDVKM. CDR3 amino acids: CASSLNGLAQNTEAFF. Combining the CDR3 with reference TRBV28 and TRBJ1-1 gives the whole variable domain DVKVTQSSRYLVKRTGEKVFLECVQDMDHENMFWYRQDPGLGLRLIYFSYDVKMKEKGDIPEGYSVSREKKERFSLILESASTNQTSMYLCASSLNGLAQNTEAFFGQGTRLTVV.